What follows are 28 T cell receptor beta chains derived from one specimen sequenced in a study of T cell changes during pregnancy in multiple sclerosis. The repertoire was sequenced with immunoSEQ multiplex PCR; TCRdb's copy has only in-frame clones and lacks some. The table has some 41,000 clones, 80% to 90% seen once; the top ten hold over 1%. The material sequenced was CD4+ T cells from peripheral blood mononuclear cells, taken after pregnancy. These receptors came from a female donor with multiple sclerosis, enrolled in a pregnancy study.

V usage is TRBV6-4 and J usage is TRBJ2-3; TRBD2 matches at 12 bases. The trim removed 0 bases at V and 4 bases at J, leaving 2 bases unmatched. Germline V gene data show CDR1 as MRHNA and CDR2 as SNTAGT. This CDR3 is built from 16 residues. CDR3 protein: CASSDSLAGGPDTQYF. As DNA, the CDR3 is TGTGCCAGCAGTGACTCACTAGCGGGAGGACCAGATACGCAGTATTTT.

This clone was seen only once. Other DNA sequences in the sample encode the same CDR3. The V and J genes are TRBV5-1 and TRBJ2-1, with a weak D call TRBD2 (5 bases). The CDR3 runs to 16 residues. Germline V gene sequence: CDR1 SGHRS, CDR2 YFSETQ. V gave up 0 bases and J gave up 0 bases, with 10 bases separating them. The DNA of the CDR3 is TGCGCCAGCAGCTTGGAAGCGGCCAGCTCCTACAATGAGCAGTTCTTC. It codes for CASSLEAASSYNEQFF.

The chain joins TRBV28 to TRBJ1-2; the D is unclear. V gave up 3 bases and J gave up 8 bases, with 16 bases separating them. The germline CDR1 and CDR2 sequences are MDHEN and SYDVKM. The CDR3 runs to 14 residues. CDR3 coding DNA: TGTGCCAGCAGTTTCCGGTCGGCGGTGGTGGGCTACACCTTC. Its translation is CASSFRSAVVGYTF.

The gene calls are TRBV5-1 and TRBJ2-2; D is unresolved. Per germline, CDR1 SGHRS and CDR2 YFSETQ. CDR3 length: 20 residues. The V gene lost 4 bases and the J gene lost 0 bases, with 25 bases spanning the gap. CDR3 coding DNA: TGCGCCAGCAGCGCAGTAATTTGGAGCGACCCGTTCGCGAACACCGGGGAGCTGTTTTTT. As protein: CASSAVIWSDPFANTGELFF. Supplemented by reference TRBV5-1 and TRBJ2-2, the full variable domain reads KAGVTQTPRYLIKTRGQQVTLSCSPISGHRSVSWYQQTPGQGLQFLFEYFSETQRNKGNFPGRFSGRQFSNSRSEMNVSTLELGDSALYLCASSAVIWSDPFANTGELFFGEGSRLTVL.

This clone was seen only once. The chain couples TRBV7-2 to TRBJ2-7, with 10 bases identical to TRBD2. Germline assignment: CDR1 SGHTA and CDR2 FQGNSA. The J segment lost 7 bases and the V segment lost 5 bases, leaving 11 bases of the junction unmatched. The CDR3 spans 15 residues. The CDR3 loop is CASSQEASGRSEQYF. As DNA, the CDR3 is TGTGCCAGCAGCCAAGAGGCTAGCGGGAGAAGTGAGCAGTACTTC.

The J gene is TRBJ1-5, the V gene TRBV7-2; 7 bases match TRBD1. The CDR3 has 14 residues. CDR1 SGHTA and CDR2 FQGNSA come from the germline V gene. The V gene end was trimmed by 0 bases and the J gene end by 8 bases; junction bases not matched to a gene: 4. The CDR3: CASSLADRLEPQHF. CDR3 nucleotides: TGTGCCAGCAGCTTAGCGGACAGGTTGGAGCCCCAGCATTTT.

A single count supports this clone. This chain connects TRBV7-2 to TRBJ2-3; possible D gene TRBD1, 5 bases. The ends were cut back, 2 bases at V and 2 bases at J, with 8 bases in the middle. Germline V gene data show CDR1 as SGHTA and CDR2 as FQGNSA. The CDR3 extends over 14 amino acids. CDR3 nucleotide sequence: TGTGCCAGCAGCTTAAGACAGATCACAGATACGCAGTATTTT. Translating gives CASSLRQITDTQYF.

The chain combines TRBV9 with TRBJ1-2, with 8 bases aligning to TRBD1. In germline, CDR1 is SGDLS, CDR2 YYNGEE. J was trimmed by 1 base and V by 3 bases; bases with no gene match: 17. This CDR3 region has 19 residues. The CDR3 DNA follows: TGTGCCAGCAGCGATGGGACAGGAGGCAAACCACCCTTTAACTATGGCTACACCTTC. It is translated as CASSDGTGGKPPFNYGYTF.

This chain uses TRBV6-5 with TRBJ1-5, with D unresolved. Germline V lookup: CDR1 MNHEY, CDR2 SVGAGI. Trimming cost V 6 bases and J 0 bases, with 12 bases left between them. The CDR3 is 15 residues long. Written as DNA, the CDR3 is TGTGCCAGCAGCCGATCGCGTCTTAGCAATCAGCCCCAGCATTTT. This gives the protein CASSRSRLSNQPQHF.

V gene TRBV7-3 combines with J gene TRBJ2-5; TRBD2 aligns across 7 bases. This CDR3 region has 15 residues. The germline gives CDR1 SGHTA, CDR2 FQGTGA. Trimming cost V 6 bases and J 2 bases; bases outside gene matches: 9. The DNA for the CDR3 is TGTGCCAGCAGGAGGGAGGGCAGGGATCAAGAGACCCAGTACTTC. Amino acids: CASRREGRDQETQYF.

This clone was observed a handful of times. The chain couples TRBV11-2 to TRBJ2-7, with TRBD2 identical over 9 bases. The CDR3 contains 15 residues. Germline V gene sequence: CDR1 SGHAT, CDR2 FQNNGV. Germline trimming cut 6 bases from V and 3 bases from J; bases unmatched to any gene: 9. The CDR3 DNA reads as TGTGCCAGCAGTCTTAACGAGCGGGAGGACTACGAGCAGTACTTC. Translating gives CASSLNEREDYEQYF.

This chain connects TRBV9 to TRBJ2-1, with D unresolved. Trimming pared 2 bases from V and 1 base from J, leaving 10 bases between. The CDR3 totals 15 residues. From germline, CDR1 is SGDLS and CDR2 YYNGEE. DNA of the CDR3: TGTGCCAGCAGCGTCATCGGCGGTTCCTACAATGAGCAGTTCTTC. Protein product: CASSVIGGSYNEQFF.

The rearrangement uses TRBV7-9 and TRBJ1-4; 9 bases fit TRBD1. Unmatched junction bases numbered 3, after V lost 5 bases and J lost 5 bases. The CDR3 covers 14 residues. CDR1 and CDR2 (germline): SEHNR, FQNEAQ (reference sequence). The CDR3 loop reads CASSRTGENEKLFF. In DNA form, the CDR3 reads TGTGCCAGCAGCCGGACAGGGGAGAATGAAAAACTGTTTTTT.

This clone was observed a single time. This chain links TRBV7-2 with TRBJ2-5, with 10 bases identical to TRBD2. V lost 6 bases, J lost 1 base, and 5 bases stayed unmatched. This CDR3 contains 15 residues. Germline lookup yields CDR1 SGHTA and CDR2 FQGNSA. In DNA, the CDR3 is TGTGCCAGCAGTTCCGGGACTAGCGTCCAAGAGACCCAGTACTTC. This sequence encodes CASSSGTSVQETQYF.

The CDR3 loop reads CASSETGTSGIREQFF. CDR3 DNA sequence: TGTGCCAGCAGTGAAACCGGGACTAGCGGGATTCGTGAGCAGTTCTTC. V and J are TRBV25-1 and TRBJ2-1, with 13 positions matching TRBD2. Germline V gene data show CDR1 as MGHDK and CDR2 as SYGVNS. CDR3 length: 16 amino acids. V gave up 2 bases and J gave up 9 bases; unmatched junction bases: 7.

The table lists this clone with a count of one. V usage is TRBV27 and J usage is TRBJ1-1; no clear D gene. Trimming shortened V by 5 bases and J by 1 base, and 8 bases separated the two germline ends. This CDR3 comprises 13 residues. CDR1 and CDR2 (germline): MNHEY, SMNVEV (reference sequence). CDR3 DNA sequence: TGTGCCAGCAGTACAAACAAGAACACTGAAGCTTTCTTT. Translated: CASSTNKNTEAFF.

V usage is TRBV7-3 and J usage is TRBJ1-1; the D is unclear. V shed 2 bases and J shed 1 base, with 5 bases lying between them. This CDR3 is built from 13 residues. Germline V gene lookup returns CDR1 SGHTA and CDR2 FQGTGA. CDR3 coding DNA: TGTGCCAGCAGCTTACAGGCGAACACTGAAGCTTTCTTT. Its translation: CASSLQANTEAFF.

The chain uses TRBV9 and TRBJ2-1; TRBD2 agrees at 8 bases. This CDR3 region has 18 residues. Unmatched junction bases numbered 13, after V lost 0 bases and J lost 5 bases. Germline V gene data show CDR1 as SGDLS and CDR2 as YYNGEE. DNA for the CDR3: TGTGCCAGCAGCGTAGCAATCGGGGGAGCGGGAGACAACAATGAGCAGTTCTTC. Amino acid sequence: CASSVAIGGAGDNNEQFF.

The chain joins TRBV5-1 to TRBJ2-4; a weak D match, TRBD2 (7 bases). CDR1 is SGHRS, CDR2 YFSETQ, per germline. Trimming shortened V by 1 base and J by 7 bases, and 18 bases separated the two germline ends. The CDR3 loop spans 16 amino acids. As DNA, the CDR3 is TGCGCCAGCAGCTTGTCCGCCGGGGGGCTCAGGAACATTCAGTACTTC. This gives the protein CASSLSAGGLRNIQYF.

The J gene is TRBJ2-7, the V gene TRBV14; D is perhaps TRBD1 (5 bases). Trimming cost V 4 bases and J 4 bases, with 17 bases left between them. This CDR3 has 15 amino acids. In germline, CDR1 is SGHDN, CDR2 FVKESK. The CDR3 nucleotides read TGTGCCAGCAGCCGAAGTGCAGGGTTCGGGTACGAGCAGTACTTC. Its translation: CASSRSAGFGYEQYF.

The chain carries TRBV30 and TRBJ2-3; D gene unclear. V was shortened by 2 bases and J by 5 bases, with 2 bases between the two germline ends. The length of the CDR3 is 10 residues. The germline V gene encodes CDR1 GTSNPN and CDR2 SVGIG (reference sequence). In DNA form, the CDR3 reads TGTGCCTGGAGTCAAGATACGCAGTATTTT. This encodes CAWSQDTQYF.

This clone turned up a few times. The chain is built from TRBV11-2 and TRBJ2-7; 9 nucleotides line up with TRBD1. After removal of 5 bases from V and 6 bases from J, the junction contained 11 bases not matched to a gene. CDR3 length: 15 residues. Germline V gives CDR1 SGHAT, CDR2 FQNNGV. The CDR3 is CASSPWTGEGSEQYF. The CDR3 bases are TGTGCCAGCAGCCCGTGGACAGGGGAAGGGTCCGAGCAGTACTTC.

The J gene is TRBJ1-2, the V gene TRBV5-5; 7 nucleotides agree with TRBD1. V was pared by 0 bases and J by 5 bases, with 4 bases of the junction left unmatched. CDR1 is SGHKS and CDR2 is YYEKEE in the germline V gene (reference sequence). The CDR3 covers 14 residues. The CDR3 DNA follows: TGTGCCAGCAGCTTGGACGACAGGGTTTATGGCTACACCTTC. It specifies CASSLDDRVYGYTF.

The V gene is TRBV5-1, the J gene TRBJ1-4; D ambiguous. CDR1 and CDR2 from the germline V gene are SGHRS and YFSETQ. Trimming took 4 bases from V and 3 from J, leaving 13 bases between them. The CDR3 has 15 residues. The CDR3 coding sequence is TGCGCCAGCAGCCGGATGGGAGAAGCTAATGAAAAACTGTTTTTT. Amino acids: CASSRMGEANEKLFF.

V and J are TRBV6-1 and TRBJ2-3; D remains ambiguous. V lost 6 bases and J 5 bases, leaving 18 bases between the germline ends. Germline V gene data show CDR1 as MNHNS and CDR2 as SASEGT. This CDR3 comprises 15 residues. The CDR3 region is CASSPTGTVKDTQYF. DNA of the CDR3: TGTGCCAGCAGCCCGACCGGTACAGTAAAAGATACGCAGTATTTT.

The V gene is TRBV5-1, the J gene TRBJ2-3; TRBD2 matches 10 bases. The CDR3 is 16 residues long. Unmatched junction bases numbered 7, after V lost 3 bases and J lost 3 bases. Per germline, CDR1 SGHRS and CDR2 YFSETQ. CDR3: CASSSGAGGPTDTQYF. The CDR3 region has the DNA TGCGCCAGCAGCTCGGGAGCGGGAGGGCCGACAGATACGCAGTATTTT.

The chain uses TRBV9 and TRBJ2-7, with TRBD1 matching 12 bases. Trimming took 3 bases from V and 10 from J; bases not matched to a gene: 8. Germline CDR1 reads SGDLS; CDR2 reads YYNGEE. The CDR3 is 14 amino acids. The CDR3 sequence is CASSDTGTGGRQYF. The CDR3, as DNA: TGTGCCAGCAGCGACACCGGGACAGGGGGCAGACAGTACTTC.

CDR3 in amino acids: CASNGQGQGGELFF. The DNA for the CDR3 is TGTGCCAGCAATGGACAGGGTCAGGGCGGGGAGCTGTTTTTT. The chain joins TRBV2 to TRBJ2-2; TRBD1 matches 8 bases. The CDR3 spans 14 residues. CDR1 and CDR2 from the germline V gene are SNHLY and FYNNEI. With 7 bases clipped from V and 7 bases from J, the junction kept 8 bases outside the gene matches.